This T cell receptor beta chain was captured in a study of identical twins. Study observations and caveats: Donors were not followed over many years; analysis was cross-sectional. Cord blood's abundant beta clonotypes had fewer insertions, unlike memory repertoires.

Template switching introduced a universal primer site, and the cDNA bore unique molecular identifiers. TCRdb recomputed calls from the 5' RACE reads with MiXCR, one row per CDR3 protein. Here the sample spans 250,000 to 300,000 distinct CDR3 sequences, nearly 9.5% being singletons. CDR3 length equals 12 residues. V shed 5 bases and J shed 5 bases, with 9 bases lying between them. This clonotype occurred a few times. Its target is not known. The sample was also linked to a second study, of yellow fever vaccine responses in identical twins.

The V call is TRBV12-3 or TRBV12-4, the J call TRBJ1-1, with D perhaps TRBD1 (5 bases). The TCR comes from a woman aged 18-29 years in good health. The sample consisted of CD8+ T cells sorted from blood. CDR3 nucleotide sequence: TGTGCCAGCAGTGGGTGGGGGACTGAAGCTTTCTTT. It translates to CASSGWGTEAFF.